This T cell receptor (beta chain) was identified during a study of blood T cell repertoires in COVID-19. Whole-study context: Samples of COVID-19 (acute and convalescent) were obtained from the United States, Italy and Spain. The analysed material was cDNA or gDNA that came from T cells, B-cell-depleted T cells, or PBMCs.

Trimming cost V 5 bases and J 6 bases; bases outside gene matches: 10. The length of the CDR3 is 16 residues. Germline CDR1 MNHNY, CDR2 SVGAGI (reference sequence). Authors' analysis steps: Reference gene primer amplification in the assay estimated nucleated cell counts. Clones were sequenced by immunoSEQ multiplex PCR, and TCRdb holds only the in-frame ones, with some missing. The V and J calls and clone size were taken over from that table, and D and trimming were inferred from the DNA. The sample lists about 220,000 clones; 75% to 85% were seen once. The rearrangement links TRBV6-6 to TRBJ2-2; TRBD2 aligns across 9 bases. The sample comprised peripheral blood. The TCR originated in a woman in her 70s with acute or convalescent COVID-19. CDR3 sequence: CASSRFIAGEAGELFF. DNA for the CDR3: TGTGCCAGCAGTCGATTCATAGCGGGGGAGGCCGGGGAGCTGTTTTTT.